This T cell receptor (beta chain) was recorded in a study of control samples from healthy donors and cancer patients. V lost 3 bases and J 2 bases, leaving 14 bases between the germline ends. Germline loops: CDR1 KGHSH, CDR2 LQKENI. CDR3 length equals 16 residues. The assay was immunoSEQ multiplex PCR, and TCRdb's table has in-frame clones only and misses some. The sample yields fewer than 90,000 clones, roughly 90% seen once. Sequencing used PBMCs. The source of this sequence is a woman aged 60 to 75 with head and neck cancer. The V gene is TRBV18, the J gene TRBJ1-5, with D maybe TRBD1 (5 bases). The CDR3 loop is CASSPSGGNGNQPQHF. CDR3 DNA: TGTGCCAGCTCACCTTCGGGGGGGAATGGCAATCAGCCCCAGCATTTT.